Below are 29 T cell receptor beta chains sequenced from a single sample in a study of ipilimumab plus nivolumab after autologous stem cell transplantation. Produced via immunoSEQ multiplex PCR; TCRdb's table is partial and in-frame only. The table includes 9,400 or so clones, roughly 73% detected once. This specimen consisted of PBMCs, obtained in a trial of ipilimumab plus nivolumab as post-transplant consolidation. The receptors derive from a female donor with multiple myeloma.

This chain connects TRBV2 to TRBJ2-5; 10 bases are a match to TRBD2. In germline, CDR1 is SNHLY, CDR2 FYNNEI. V was pared by 5 bases and J by 9 bases, with 9 bases of the junction left unmatched. The CDR3 is made up of 14 amino acids. The chain's CDR3 is CASSPLAGEVAQYF. The CDR3 bases are TGTGCCAGCAGTCCCCTAGCGGGAGAAGTGGCCCAGTACTTC.

The chain joins TRBV19 to TRBJ1-5, with TRBD1 as a possible D gene (6 bases). The germline V and J ends were trimmed by 0 bases and 9 bases, with 15 bases remaining between them. There are 15 residues in the CDR3. The germline V gene has CDR1 LNHDA and CDR2 SQIVND (reference sequence). CDR3 sequence (DNA): TGTGCCAGTAGTATAGACAGGGGTGTCCGTGGGCCCCAGCATTTT. It translates to CASSIDRGVRGPQHF. Full variable domain (outside the CDR3, taken from reference TRBV19 and TRBJ1-5): DGGITQSPKYLFRKEGQNVTLSCEQNLNHDAMYWYRQDPGQGLRLIYYSQIVNDFQKGDIAEGYSVSREKKESFPLTVTSAQKNPTAFYLCASSIDRGVRGPQHFGDGTRLSIL.

The chain recombines TRBV6-4 with TRBJ1-4; D ambiguous. Germline lookup yields CDR1 MRHNA and CDR2 SNTAGT. CDR3 size: 15 residues. The V and J ends lost 8 bases and 0 bases respectively, with 13 bases between them. CDR3 protein: CASWPEKPTNEKLFF. The CDR3 coding sequence is TGTGCCAGCTGGCCGGAGAAGCCAACTAATGAAAAACTGTTTTTT.

In its sample, this clone was seen a few times. The V call is TRBV19, the J call TRBJ2-1, with 9 bases identical to TRBD1. This CDR3 has 16 residues. Germline V gene sequence: CDR1 LNHDA, CDR2 SQIVND (reference sequence). J was trimmed by 0 bases and V by 10 bases; bases with no gene match: 10. The CDR3 DNA is TGTGCCACCCGGGGACAGGGTTCAAGCTCCTACAATGAGCAGTTCTTC. It yields the protein CATRGQGSSSYNEQFF.

The V call is TRBV4-2, the J call TRBJ2-1, with D uncertain. Germline V CDR1 and CDR2: LGHNA, YNFKEQ. CDR3 size: 14 residues. Trimming took off 1 base at V and 4 bases at J, with 8 bases between the two ends. CDR3 residues: CASSQVVGYNEQFF. The CDR3 region has the DNA TGTGCCAGCAGCCAAGTAGTAGGATACAATGAGCAGTTCTTC.

In this sample, this clone turned up a few times. The rearrangement uses TRBV4-3 and TRBJ2-6, with a weak D call TRBD2 (5 bases). This CDR3 has 16 residues. The germline V and J ends were trimmed by 0 bases and 3 bases, with 9 bases remaining between them. From germline, CDR1 is LGHNA and CDR2 YSLEER. Here the CDR3 reads CASSQEEGGGANVLTF. CDR3 sequence (DNA): TGCGCCAGCAGCCAAGAAGAGGGTGGTGGGGCCAACGTCCTGACTTTC.

J is TRBJ1-2 and V is TRBV18, with D maybe TRBD1 (5 bases). V lost 0 bases and J 4 bases, leaving 12 bases between the germline ends. CDR1 is KGHSH, CDR2 LQKENI, per germline. The CDR3 contains 15 residues. DNA for the CDR3: TGTGCCAGCTCACCACCGGTGGGGGAGGCCTATGGCTACACCTTC. Translated: CASSPPVGEAYGYTF.

The chain couples TRBV5-6 to TRBJ1-1; D call uncertain. With 1 base removed from V and 7 bases from J, the gap between germline ends came to 11 bases. The CDR3 covers 13 residues. Germline V gene lookup returns CDR1 SGHDT and CDR2 YYEEEE. The CDR3 is CASSLTLGSEAFF. In nucleotides, the CDR3 is TGTGCCAGCAGCTTGACTCTGGGTAGTGAAGCTTTCTTT.

This chain joins TRBV6-4 and TRBJ1-1, with a possible D match to TRBD1 (5 bases). The CDR3 totals 14 residues. Germline V lookup: CDR1 MRHNA, CDR2 SNTAGT. Trimming removed 7 bases at V and 4 bases at J, with 16 bases between. CDR3 region: CASMPNQGSTEAFF. The CDR3, as DNA: TGTGCCAGCATGCCCAACCAGGGTTCCACTGAAGCTTTCTTT.

The chain couples TRBV5-1 to TRBJ2-1; D gene unclear. Trimming left V 4 bases short and J 9 bases short, with 14 bases between. Germline values: CDR1 SGHRS, CDR2 YFSETQ. The CDR3 consists of 13 residues. CDR3 in DNA: TGCGCCAGCAGCCCTGGACCTATGGGTGAGCAGTTCTTC. Amino acid sequence: CASSPGPMGEQFF.

V and J are TRBV10-3 and TRBJ2-5; 13 bases line up with TRBD2. The end of the DNA is better explained by TRBJ2-7, so the J call may be wrong. CDR3 length: 17 residues. Germline V gives CDR1 ENHRY, CDR2 SYGVKD. The CDR3 loop is CAISETSGRVKPYEQYF. The CDR3 coding sequence is TGTGCCATCAGTGAGACTAGCGGGAGGGTTAAACCCTACGAGCAGTACTTC.

The chain recombines TRBV4-1 with TRBJ1-5; no clear D. Per germline, CDR1 MGHRA and CDR2 YSYEKL. The V and J ends lost 1 base and 3 bases respectively, with 10 bases between them. There are 15 residues in the CDR3. The CDR3 sequence is CASSQVEMDNQPQHF. CDR3 sequence (DNA): TGCGCCAGCAGCCAAGTGGAAATGGACAATCAGCCCCAGCATTTT.

This chain joins TRBV9 and TRBJ2-5, with 8 bases matching TRBD1. Germline CDR1 reads SGDLS; CDR2 reads YYNGEE. The CDR3 has 16 amino acids. J lost 3 bases, V lost 0 bases, and 7 bases had no gene match. In DNA, the CDR3 is TGTGCCAGCAGCGTAGGTGACAGGGGCGAAAAAGAGACCCAGTACTTC. It encodes CASSVGDRGEKETQYF.

This clone has just a few counts. A much larger clonotype is one base distant, so this may be a read error. Other DNA sequences in this specimen translate into the identical CDR3. The CDR3 region has the DNA TGTGCCAGCAGTCCCCCCCGGGGGCCCCAGCATTTT. Residues: CASSPPRGPQHF. The V gene is TRBV28, the J gene TRBJ1-5; D uncertain. V gave up 5 bases and J gave up 9 bases, with 11 bases separating them. The CDR3 runs to 12 residues. Per the germline V gene, CDR1 is MDHEN and CDR2 is SYDVKM. Variable domain in full (rest from reference TRBV28 and TRBJ1-5): DVKVTQSSRYLVKRTGEKVFLECVQDMDHENMFWYRQDPGLGLRLIYFSYDVKMKEKGDIPEGYSVSREKKERFSLILESASTNQTSMYLCASSPPRGPQHFGDGTRLSIL.

In DNA, the CDR3 is TGTGCCAGCAGCTTACGGACAGGGGGCCTCTCAGATACGCAGTATTTT. Encoded protein: CASSLRTGGLSDTQYF. This chain links TRBV9 with TRBJ2-3; TRBD1 agrees at 11 bases. CDR1 is SGDLS, CDR2 YYNGEE, per germline. The V segment lost 4 bases and the J segment 4 bases; nucleotides outside the gene matches: 8. This CDR3 comprises 16 residues.

The chain uses TRBV5-1 and TRBJ2-3; D is undetermined. Per the germline V gene, CDR1 is SGHRS and CDR2 is YFSETQ. The germline V and J ends were trimmed by 4 bases and 1 base, with 10 bases remaining between them. This CDR3 has 14 amino acids. CDR3 region: CASSTTFRTDTQYF. In nucleotides, the CDR3 is TGCGCCAGCAGCACGACCTTCCGCACAGATACGCAGTATTTT.

The CDR3 bases are TGTGCCAGCAGCGGGGGACAGAACACTGAAGCTTTCTTT. Translated: CASSGGQNTEAFF. V and J are TRBV5-8 and TRBJ1-1, with D possibly TRBD1 on 6 matching bases. The CDR3 spans 13 residues. Trimming removed 4 bases from V and 1 base from J, with 8 bases in between. Germline V CDR1 and CDR2: SGHTS, YDEGEE.

The rearrangement uses TRBV10-1 and TRBJ1-2; no firm D call. Trimming removed 5 bases at V and 0 bases at J, with 7 bases between. CDR1 is WNHNN and CDR2 is SYGVQD in the germline V gene (reference sequence). This CDR3 has 13 residues. CDR3 in amino acids: CASSQDANYGYTF. CDR3 nucleotides: TGCGCCAGCAGTCAGGACGCTAACTATGGCTACACCTTC.

V and J are TRBV27 and TRBJ2-3; D is uncertain. V was trimmed by 6 bases and J by 7 bases, leaving 17 bases between them. Germline lookup yields CDR1 MNHEY and CDR2 SMNVEV (reference sequence). CDR3 length: 14 residues. Here the CDR3 reads CASSPTSSVNTQYF. DNA for the CDR3: TGTGCCAGCAGCCCTACTTCGTCCGTTAATACGCAGTATTTT.

The table lists this clone with a count of one. Other DNA sequences in the sample encode the same CDR3. The rearrangement links TRBV7-6 to TRBJ2-3; D may match TRBD1 or TRBD2 (6 bases each). CDR3 length: 17 amino acids. With 0 bases removed from V and 2 bases from J, the gap between germline ends came to 15 bases. Germline V CDR1 and CDR2: SGHVS, FNYEAQ. The CDR3: CASSLAVGGQLTDTQYF. The CDR3 region has the DNA TGTGCCAGCAGCTTAGCAGTTGGGGGGCAGCTCACAGATACGCAGTATTTT. Variable domain in full (rest from reference TRBV7-6 and TRBJ2-3): GAGVSQSPRYKVTKRGQDVALRCDPISGHVSLYWYRQALGQGPEFLTYFNYEAQQDKSGLPNDRFSAERPEGSISTLTIQRTEQRDSAMYRCASSLAVGGQLTDTQYFGPGTRLTVL.

This chain joins TRBV6-5 and TRBJ2-7; 7 bases fit TRBD1. The CDR3 spans 16 residues. Germline V gives CDR1 MNHEY, CDR2 SVGAGI. V lost 0 bases, J lost 0 bases, and 5 bases stayed unmatched. The CDR3 sequence: CASSYSGQDDSYEQYF. The CDR3 DNA reads TGTGCCAGCAGTTACTCCGGACAGGATGACTCCTACGAGCAGTACTTC.

This clone occurred a few times. The chain uses TRBV2 and TRBJ2-7, with TRBD1 matching 7 bases. This CDR3 has 15 residues. Trimming cost V 5 bases and J 2 bases; bases outside gene matches: 9. CDR1 is SNHLY and CDR2 is FYNNEI in the germline V gene. The CDR3 region is CASSTAGTATYEQYF. The CDR3 DNA reads as TGTGCCAGCAGTACCGCCGGGACAGCTACCTACGAGCAGTACTTC.

This clone was seen only a few times. The chain carries TRBV7-2 and TRBJ2-1; 11 bases agree with TRBD2. CDR3 size: 16 residues. The V segment lost 5 bases and the J segment 2 bases; nucleotides outside the gene matches: 5. The germline V gene has CDR1 SGHTA and CDR2 FQGNSA. In DNA, the CDR3 is TGTGCCAGCAGCATTATAGCGGGAGGGCCCTACAATGAGCAGTTCTTC. Encoded protein: CASSIIAGGPYNEQFF.

The V gene is TRBV11-3, the J gene TRBJ2-3; D remains ambiguous. CDR3 length: 15 residues. Germline V lookup: CDR1 SGHNT, CDR2 YENEEA. Trimming took 5 bases from V and 0 from J, leaving 12 bases between them. The CDR3: CASSLQGISTDTQYF. CDR3 DNA: TGTGCCAGCAGCCTACAAGGCATTAGCACAGATACGCAGTATTTT.

The chain is built from TRBV19 and TRBJ1-1, with 9 positions matching TRBD1. CDR3 length: 14 residues. Germline V gives CDR1 LNHDA, CDR2 SQIVND (reference sequence). The J segment lost 1 base and the V segment lost 6 bases, leaving 3 bases of the junction unmatched. The CDR3 DNA is TGTGCCAGTAGGGTGGGACAGGGGAACACTGAAGCTTTCTTT. This encodes CASRVGQGNTEAFF.

The chain joins TRBV6-5 to TRBJ2-6, with TRBD2 matching 11 bases. The CDR3 loop spans 14 amino acids. V was clipped by 6 bases and J by 14 bases; unmatched bases: 9. Germline V lookup: CDR1 MNHEY, CDR2 SVGAGI. The CDR3 DNA reads as TGTGCCAGCAGGCCGGGACTAGCGGTAGATTTCCTGACTTTC. It encodes CASRPGLAVDFLTF.

As for this clone: Other nucleotide sequences in the sample specify the same CDR3. The chain combines TRBV29-1 with TRBJ2-3; TRBD1 agrees at 11 bases. The V segment lost 7 bases and the J segment 5 bases; nucleotides outside the gene matches: 11. In germline, CDR1 is SQVTM, CDR2 ANQGSEA. This CDR3 comprises 15 residues. As DNA, the CDR3 is TGCAGCGCATCGCGGGACAGGGGGGGAGTAGATACGCAGTATTTT. It encodes CSASRDRGGVDTQYF.

The chain joins TRBV25-1 to TRBJ2-2; tentative D call: TRBD1 (5 bases). Between the trimmed V and J ends, which lost 3 bases and 2 bases, there was a span of 10 bases. Per germline, CDR1 MGHDK and CDR2 SYGVNS. This CDR3 comprises 15 residues. CDR3 coding DNA: TGTGCCAGCAGTGATGCCAGGGTTAACACCGGGGAGCTGTTTTTT. Residues: CASSDARVNTGELFF.

This clone is categorized as medium-sized. The CDR3 DNA follows: TGTGCCAGCAGCCCTGGCGTGGGGAACTATGGCTACACCTTC. As protein: CASSPGVGNYGYTF. The chain combines TRBV9 with TRBJ1-2; D is unresolved. The CDR3 sequence is 14 residues long. The germline V gene has CDR1 SGDLS and CDR2 YYNGEE. V dropped 4 bases and J dropped 2 bases, with 12 bases sitting between them.